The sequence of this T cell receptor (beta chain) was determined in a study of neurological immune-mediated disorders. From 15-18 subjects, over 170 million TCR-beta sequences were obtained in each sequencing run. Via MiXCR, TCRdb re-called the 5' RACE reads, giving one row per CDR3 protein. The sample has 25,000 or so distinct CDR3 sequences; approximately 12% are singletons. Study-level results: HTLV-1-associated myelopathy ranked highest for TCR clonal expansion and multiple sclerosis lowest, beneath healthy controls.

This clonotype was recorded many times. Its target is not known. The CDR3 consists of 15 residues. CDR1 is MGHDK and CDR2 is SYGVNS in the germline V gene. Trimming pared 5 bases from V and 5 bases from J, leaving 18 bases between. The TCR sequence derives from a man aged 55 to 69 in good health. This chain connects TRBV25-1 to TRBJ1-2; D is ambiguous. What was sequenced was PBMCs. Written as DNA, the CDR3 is TGTGCCAGCAGTCCCCCCGTCGGGAGGCCGTATGGCTACACCTTC. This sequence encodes CASSPPVGRPYGYTF.